This is a list of T cell receptor beta chains from one sample in a study of blood T cell repertoires in COVID-19. TCRdb's table, derived via immunoSEQ multiplex PCR, lists solely in-frame clones and lacks some. Of approximately 150,000 clones in the sample, 83% were seen once. Sequenced input: peripheral blood. All receptors derive from a woman of 80 years or more with acute or convalescent COVID-19. The CDR3 runs from the conserved cysteine through the conserved F or W. Fields, in order: D gene, J gene, clone size, V gene, CDR3 protein, CDR3 DNA. The D gene is left open where the match is weak. Not every row has a clone size; where given, it reads once, few, many or a size class.

d_gene: NA; j_gene: TRBJ2-2; abundance: NA; v_gene: TRBV9; CDR3aa: CASSVGAGRGTGELFF; CDR3nt: TGTGCCAGCAGCGTAGGGGCGGGCAGGGGAACCGGGGAGCTGTTTTTT
d_gene: TRBD1; j_gene: TRBJ1-5; abundance: NA; v_gene: TRBV5-1; CDR3aa: CASSTGGRNQPQHF; CDR3nt: TGCGCCAGCAGTACAGGGGGAAGGAATCAGCCCCAGCATTTT
d_gene: TRBD2; j_gene: TRBJ2-1; abundance: NA; v_gene: TRBV7-2; CDR3aa: CASSLRLAGVLNEQFF; CDR3nt: TGTGCCAGCAGTCTTAGACTAGCGGGAGTGTTAAATGAGCAGTTCTTC
d_gene: NA; j_gene: TRBJ1-5; abundance: NA; v_gene: TRBV2; CDR3aa: CASSYSLAGGISNQPQHF; CDR3nt: TGTGCCAGCAGTTACAGCCTAGCGGGGGGTATAAGCAATCAGCCCCAGCATTTT
d_gene: NA; j_gene: TRBJ2-2; abundance: NA; v_gene: TRBV6-2/TRBV6-3; CDR3aa: CASSPTGGGANGELFF; CDR3nt: TGTGCCAGCAGTCCCACGGGAGGGGGCGCAAACGGGGAGCTGTTTTTT
d_gene: TRBD1; j_gene: TRBJ1-1; abundance: NA; v_gene: TRBV9; CDR3aa: CASSVEGGTGVPEAFF; CDR3nt: TGTGCCAGCAGCGTAGAGGGGGGCACAGGGGTCCCTGAAGCTTTCTTT
d_gene: NA; j_gene: TRBJ1-2; abundance: NA; v_gene: TRBV27; CDR3aa: CASRSFRGNYGYTF; CDR3nt: TGTGCCAGCAGATCCTTTCGGGGAAACTATGGCTACACCTTC
d_gene: NA; j_gene: TRBJ2-1; abundance: few; v_gene: TRBV5-4; CDR3aa: CASSARDEQFF; CDR3nt: TGTGCCAGCAGCGCCCGGGATGAGCAGTTCTTC
d_gene: TRBD1; j_gene: TRBJ1-6; abundance: NA; v_gene: TRBV11-2; CDR3aa: CASSLEAGTLRTGKSSPLHF; CDR3nt: TGTGCCAGCAGCTTAGAGGCTGGTACCTTGAGGACAGGAAAGAGTTCACCCCTCCACTTT
d_gene: NA; j_gene: TRBJ2-2; abundance: NA; v_gene: TRBV28; CDR3aa: CASSTVEGLNTGELFF; CDR3nt: TGTGCCAGCAGTACCGTGGAGGGCCTGAACACCGGGGAGCTGTTTTTT
d_gene: NA; j_gene: TRBJ1-1; abundance: NA; v_gene: TRBV2; CDR3aa: CASIRGALNTEAFF; CDR3nt: TGTGCCAGCATCCGTGGGGCATTGAACACTGAAGCTTTCTTT
d_gene: NA; j_gene: TRBJ1-1; abundance: NA; v_gene: TRBV21-1; CDR3aa: CASTSPEGGQLTEAFF; CDR3nt: TGTGCCAGCACATCCCCCGAAGGTGGGCAGCTCACTGAAGCTTTCTTT
d_gene: NA; j_gene: TRBJ1-2; abundance: NA; v_gene: TRBV12-5; CDR3aa: CASGLVLTGRVENYGYTF; CDR3nt: TGTGCTAGTGGTTTGGTACTGACAGGAAGGGTTGAAAACTATGGCTACACCTTC
d_gene: NA; j_gene: TRBJ2-5; abundance: NA; v_gene: TRBV19; CDR3aa: CASSIDRGAGETQYF; CDR3nt: TGTGCCAGTAGTATAGATCGGGGGGCCGGGGAGACCCAGTACTTC
d_gene: NA; j_gene: TRBJ2-2; abundance: NA; v_gene: TRBV6-5; CDR3aa: CASSYSRLILTGELFF; CDR3nt: TGTGCCAGCAGTTACTCGAGACTAATCCTAACCGGGGAGCTGTTTTTT
d_gene: TRBD1; j_gene: TRBJ1-2; abundance: NA; v_gene: TRBV7-2; CDR3aa: CASSNRIPTGDYTF; CDR3nt: TGTGCCAGCAGTAACCGCATTCCTACAGGGGACTACACCTTC
d_gene: NA; j_gene: TRBJ1-2; abundance: many; v_gene: TRBV20-1; CDR3aa: CSATGPHGYTF; CDR3nt: TGCAGTGCTACAGGGCCCCATGGCTACACCTTC
d_gene: TRBD2; j_gene: TRBJ2-2; abundance: once; v_gene: TRBV2; CDR3aa: CASSSGLAGAGELFF; CDR3nt: TGTGCCAGCAGCTCGGGACTAGCGGGAGCCGGGGAGCTGTTTTTT
d_gene: TRBD1; j_gene: TRBJ1-2; abundance: once; v_gene: TRBV6-2/TRBV6-3; CDR3aa: CASSFRQGDGYTF; CDR3nt: TGTGCCAGCAGTTTCCGACAGGGAGATGGCTACACCTTC
d_gene: TRBD1; j_gene: TRBJ2-1; abundance: few; v_gene: TRBV5-3; CDR3aa: CARSSGTGNGEQFF; CDR3nt: TGTGCCAGAAGCTCCGGGACAGGGAATGGTGAGCAGTTCTTC
d_gene: NA; j_gene: TRBJ2-4; abundance: NA; v_gene: TRBV4-3; CDR3aa: CASSQDKGVVDIQYF; CDR3nt: TGCGCCAGCAGCCAAGATAAAGGAGTGGTGGACATTCAGTACTTC
d_gene: NA; j_gene: TRBJ2-2; abundance: NA; v_gene: TRBV11-2; CDR3aa: CASSLLFFEGGELFF; CDR3nt: TGTGCCAGCAGCTTACTCTTCTTCGAGGGCGGGGAGCTGTTTTTT
d_gene: NA; j_gene: TRBJ1-1; abundance: NA; v_gene: TRBV6-6; CDR3aa: CASSSGQPLNTEAFF; CDR3nt: TGTGCCAGCAGTAGTGGACAGCCGTTGAACACTGAAGCTTTCTTT
d_gene: TRBD2; j_gene: TRBJ2-5; abundance: NA; v_gene: TRBV4-3; CDR3aa: CASSQGVGRGETQYF; CDR3nt: TGCGCCAGCAGCCAAGGAGTAGGGAGGGGAGAGACCCAGTACTTC
d_gene: TRBD1; j_gene: TRBJ1-5; abundance: NA; v_gene: TRBV30; CDR3aa: CAWGRGQGGQPQHF; CDR3nt: TGTGCCTGGGGCCGGGGACAGGGCGGACAGCCCCAGCATTTT
d_gene: TRBD1; j_gene: TRBJ2-7; abundance: NA; v_gene: TRBV5-1; CDR3aa: CASSWTGGNDEQYF; CDR3nt: TGCGCCAGCAGCTGGACAGGGGGCAACGACGAGCAGTACTTC
d_gene: NA; j_gene: TRBJ2-7; abundance: NA; v_gene: TRBV6-5; CDR3aa: CASSPRQDGREQYF; CDR3nt: TGTGCCAGCAGTCCCAGACAGGACGGACGCGAGCAGTACTTC
d_gene: NA; j_gene: TRBJ1-4; abundance: NA; v_gene: TRBV7-9; CDR3aa: CASSRGQIPNEKLFF; CDR3nt: TGTGCCAGCAGCCGAGGACAGATTCCTAATGAAAAACTGTTTTTT
d_gene: TRBD1; j_gene: TRBJ1-2; abundance: NA; v_gene: TRBV28; CDR3aa: CASTVDRGGTDYGYTF; CDR3nt: TGTGCCAGCACCGTGGACAGGGGAGGGACGGACTATGGCTACACCTTC
d_gene: NA; j_gene: TRBJ2-1; abundance: NA; v_gene: TRBV7-8; CDR3aa: CASSLPRDSHEQFF; CDR3nt: TGTGCCAGCAGCTTACCCCGGGACTCCCATGAGCAGTTCTTC
d_gene: TRBD2; j_gene: TRBJ2-5; abundance: NA; v_gene: TRBV19; CDR3aa: CASSITPLAGHQETQYF; CDR3nt: TGTGCCAGTAGTATTACCCCCCTAGCGGGACACCAAGAGACCCAGTACTTC
d_gene: NA; j_gene: TRBJ1-2; abundance: NA; v_gene: TRBV27; CDR3aa: CASSPTGSLHGYTF; CDR3nt: TGTGCCAGCAGTCCGACAGGCTCCCTTCATGGCTACACCTTC
d_gene: TRBD1; j_gene: TRBJ2-7; abundance: NA; v_gene: TRBV19; CDR3aa: CASSIVGGQVSYEQYF; CDR3nt: TGTGCCAGTAGTATAGTCGGGGGACAGGTCTCCTACGAGCAGTACTTC
d_gene: NA; j_gene: TRBJ1-1; abundance: NA; v_gene: TRBV6-2/TRBV6-3; CDR3aa: CASSWTVDTEAFF; CDR3nt: TGTGCCAGCAGTTGGACAGTCGACACTGAAGCTTTCTTT
d_gene: NA; j_gene: TRBJ2-3; abundance: NA; v_gene: TRBV28; CDR3aa: CASGLPRGAQYF; CDR3nt: TGTGCCAGCGGTCTCCCCCGGGGTGCGCAGTATTTT
d_gene: NA; j_gene: TRBJ1-3; abundance: NA; v_gene: TRBV10-3; CDR3aa: CAISEQAFSGNTIYF; CDR3nt: TGTGCCATCAGTGAACAGGCGTTCTCTGGAAACACCATATATTTT
d_gene: NA; j_gene: TRBJ1-5; abundance: NA; v_gene: TRBV21-1; CDR3aa: CASSKEDRSQPQHF; CDR3nt: TGTGCCAGCAGCAAAGAAGACAGATCCCAGCCCCAGCATTTT
d_gene: TRBD1; j_gene: TRBJ1-5; abundance: NA; v_gene: TRBV28; CDR3aa: CASSLGQLGQPQHF; CDR3nt: TGTGCCAGCAGTTTGGGACAGCTTGGTCAGCCCCAGCATTTT
d_gene: TRBD2; j_gene: TRBJ2-1; abundance: NA; v_gene: TRBV11-2; CDR3aa: CASSYSPSGTSVNEQFF; CDR3nt: TGTGCCAGCAGCTATAGCCCCTCCGGGACTAGCGTCAATGAGCAGTTCTTC
d_gene: TRBD2; j_gene: TRBJ2-7; abundance: NA; v_gene: TRBV7-2; CDR3aa: CASSSRGTSGSFSYEQYF; CDR3nt: TGTGCCAGCAGCTCCAGGGGGACTAGCGGGAGTTTTTCCTACGAGCAGTACTTC
d_gene: NA; j_gene: TRBJ1-1; abundance: NA; v_gene: TRBV4-1; CDR3aa: CASSQDSRVIGEAFF; CDR3nt: TGCGCCAGCAGCCAAGATTCCAGGGTTATAGGTGAAGCTTTCTTT
d_gene: NA; j_gene: TRBJ2-7; abundance: few; v_gene: TRBV7-9; CDR3aa: CASSAGESYEQYF; CDR3nt: TGTGCCAGCAGCGCGGGTGAATCCTACGAGCAGTACTTC
d_gene: TRBD2; j_gene: TRBJ2-1; abundance: few; v_gene: TRBV7-2; CDR3aa: CASSQPGLVGYEQFF; CDR3nt: TGTGCCAGCAGCCAACCGGGACTAGTCGGTTATGAGCAGTTCTTC
d_gene: NA; j_gene: TRBJ2-2; abundance: NA; v_gene: TRBV25-1; CDR3aa: CASRPRGRGGELFF; CDR3nt: TGTGCCAGCCGTCCGCGGGGGCGCGGCGGGGAGCTGTTTTTT
d_gene: TRBD2; j_gene: TRBJ2-1; abundance: once; v_gene: TRBV5-1; CDR3aa: CASSLISGRGLNEQFF; CDR3nt: TGCGCCAGCAGCTTGATTAGCGGGAGGGGCTTGAATGAGCAGTTCTTC
d_gene: TRBD2; j_gene: TRBJ2-1; abundance: once; v_gene: TRBV15; CDR3aa: CATSRDSSLAGNNEQFF; CDR3nt: TGTGCCACCAGCAGAGACAGTTCGCTAGCGGGCAACAATGAGCAGTTCTTC
d_gene: NA; j_gene: TRBJ2-7; abundance: NA; v_gene: TRBV6-1; CDR3aa: CASSDNVAGQPRAVVAYF; CDR3nt: TGTGCCAGCAGTGATAACGTGGCAGGACAACCACGCGCGGTCGTGGCGTACTTC
d_gene: NA; j_gene: TRBJ1-2; abundance: NA; v_gene: TRBV5-5; CDR3aa: CASSLGSRVNYGYTF; CDR3nt: TGTGCCAGCAGCTTGGGAAGCCGGGTTAACTATGGCTACACCTTC
d_gene: NA; j_gene: TRBJ1-1; abundance: few; v_gene: TRBV7-3; CDR3aa: CASSLTMSTEAFF; CDR3nt: TGTGCCAGCAGCTTAACGATGAGCACTGAAGCTTTCTTT
d_gene: TRBD2; j_gene: TRBJ2-1; abundance: NA; v_gene: TRBV7-2; CDR3aa: CASSSWTSGTYEQFF; CDR3nt: TGTGCCAGCAGCTCATGGACTAGCGGGACTTATGAGCAGTTCTTC
d_gene: NA; j_gene: TRBJ1-2; abundance: NA; v_gene: TRBV5-6; CDR3aa: CASSLASTYGYTF; CDR3nt: TGTGCCAGCAGCTTGGCGTCGACTTATGGCTACACCTTC
d_gene: NA; j_gene: TRBJ2-3; abundance: NA; v_gene: TRBV6-2/TRBV6-3; CDR3aa: CASSFEVWGTSTDTQYF; CDR3nt: TGTGCCAGCAGCTTCGAAGTCTGGGGGACTAGCACAGATACGCAGTATTTT
d_gene: NA; j_gene: TRBJ1-5; abundance: few; v_gene: TRBV19; CDR3aa: CASSIGSRRAQHF; CDR3nt: TGTGCCAGTAGTATCGGCAGCAGGAGGGCCCAGCATTTT
d_gene: NA; j_gene: TRBJ2-3; abundance: NA; v_gene: TRBV2; CDR3aa: CASSEDAGILTDTQYF; CDR3nt: TGTGCCAGCAGTGAAGACGCGGGGATTCTTACAGATACGCAGTATTTT